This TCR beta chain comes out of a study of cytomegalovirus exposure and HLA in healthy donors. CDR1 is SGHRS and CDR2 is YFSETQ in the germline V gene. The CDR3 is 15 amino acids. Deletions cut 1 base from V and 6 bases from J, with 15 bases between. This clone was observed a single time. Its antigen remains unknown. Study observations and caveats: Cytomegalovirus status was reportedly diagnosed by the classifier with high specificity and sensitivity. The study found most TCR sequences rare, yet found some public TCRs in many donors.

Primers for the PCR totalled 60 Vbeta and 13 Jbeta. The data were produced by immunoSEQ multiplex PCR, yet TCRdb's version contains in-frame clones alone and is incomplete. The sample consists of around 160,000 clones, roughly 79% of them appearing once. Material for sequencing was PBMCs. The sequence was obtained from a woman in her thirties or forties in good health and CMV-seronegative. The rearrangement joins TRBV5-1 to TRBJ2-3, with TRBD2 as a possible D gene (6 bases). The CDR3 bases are TGCGCCAGCAGCTTGATTGCCCTCAGCGGGGATACGCAGTATTTT. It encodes CASSLIALSGDTQYF.